Listed here is a single T cell receptor beta chain. Its antigen is not known. This record belongs to a study of T cell responses to AZD1222 COVID-19 vaccine. Assay: immunoSEQ multiplex PCR; the TCRdb copy retains only in-frame clones and omits some. The sample shows around 110,000 clones, 70% to 90% of them seen only once. Study findings and constraints: Spike-specific TCRs gained breadth and depth after people received two AZD1222 doses. Donors were largely white British and mainly female; clonal diversity was possibly underestimated.

V was clipped by 0 bases and J by 4 bases, with 17 bases between them. Germline V CDR1 and CDR2: SGHVS, FQNEAQ. CDR3 size: 17 residues. The chain links TRBV7-8 to TRBJ2-3; D may correspond to TRBD1 or TRBD2 (5 bases each). This TCR was sampled from an adult in good health. The sequencing used peripheral blood, collected on day 0 of AZD1222 vaccination. CDR3 sequence (DNA): TGTGCCAGCAGCTTAGCGCTGGGGCGGAGAGGGTCAGATACGCAGTATTTT. This translates into CASSLALGRRGSDTQYF.